Listed here are 21 T cell receptor beta chains from one sample, sequenced in a study of T cell responses to AZD1222 COVID-19 vaccine. The assay was immunoSEQ multiplex PCR, and TCRdb's table has in-frame clones only and misses some. Among some 110,000 clones listed, around 84% were seen once. Sequencing used peripheral blood, obtained 28 days after the second AZD1222 dose. Receptors originate from an adult who received the AZD1222 COVID-19 vaccine.

This chain joins TRBV19 and TRBJ1-1; D gene ambiguous. Germline values: CDR1 LNHDA, CDR2 SQIVND (reference sequence). This CDR3 has 13 amino acids. Trimming left V 1 base short and J 6 bases short, with 9 bases between. CDR3 nucleotide sequence: TGTGCCAGTAGTATAGGCAAGGCGGCTGAAGCTTTCTTT. Translated: CASSIGKAAEAFF.

V and J are TRBV7-8 and TRBJ1-3; D unresolved. This CDR3 spans 15 amino acids. Germline CDR1 reads SGHVS; CDR2 reads FQNEAQ. V was pared by 4 bases and J by 1 base, with 11 bases between. Here the CDR3 DNA reads TGTGCCAGCAGCTCCCTGTGGGGTTCTGGAAACACCATATATTTT. It encodes CASSSLWGSGNTIYF.

The V call is TRBV2, the J call TRBJ1-4; D perhaps matches TRBD1 (5 bases). CDR3 length: 14 residues. Germline V gene lookup returns CDR1 SNHLY and CDR2 FYNNEI. V lost 8 bases to trimming and J lost 6 bases, with 16 bases between them. The CDR3 coding sequence is TGTGCCAGCTCGGGAGGCAGGGTGGATGAAAAACTGTTTTTT. Protein: CASSGGRVDEKLFF.

This rearrangement joins TRBV1 to TRBJ2-7; the D segment call TRBD2 is taken from the table without a DNA check. TRBV1 is given as a pseudogene. The CDR3 is 16 residues long. CDR3 protein: CTSSHVPKAPVYEQYF. CDR3 bases: TGCACCAGCAGCCACGTCCCAAAAGCTCCGGTATACGAGCAGTACTTC.

The rearrangement uses TRBV7-9 and TRBJ1-6, with TRBD1 matching 7 bases. After removal of 5 bases from V and 8 bases from J, the junction contained 9 bases not matched to a gene. Looked up from germline, CDR1 is SEHNR and CDR2 is FQNEAQ (reference sequence). The CDR3 has 15 amino acids. The CDR3 DNA follows: TGTGCCAGCAGCGTAGGGGAGGGGGCCCATTCACCCCTCCACTTT. Protein: CASSVGEGAHSPLHF.

This rearrangement joins TRBV21-1 to TRBJ2-4. TRBV21-1 is a pseudogene segment. CDR3 length: 15 amino acids. CDR3 residues: CASSDLGQGRRGQYF. CDR3 DNA sequence: TGTGCCAGCAGCGACCTCGGGCAGGGTCGGAGGGGGCAGTACTTC.

The rearrangement uses TRBV6-5 and TRBJ1-2; D ambiguous. This CDR3 spans 13 amino acids. V lost 4 bases to trimming and J lost 2 bases, with 8 bases between them. Per germline, CDR1 MNHEY and CDR2 SVGAGI. For the CDR3, the DNA is TGTGCCAGCAGTTGGGTCGGCAACTATGGCTACACCTTC. Translating it yields CASSWVGNYGYTF.

This chain uses TRBV6-2 or TRBV6-3 with TRBJ1-5, with D perhaps matching TRBD1 (6 bases). Trimming removed 2 bases at V and 7 bases at J, with 12 bases between. The length of the CDR3 is 14 residues. Germline loops: CDR1 MNHEY, CDR2 SVGEGT. This CDR3 reads CASSYEGGSQPQHF. In DNA form, the CDR3 reads TGTGCCAGCAGTTACGAGGGGGGTAGCCAGCCCCAGCATTTT.

J is TRBJ1-6 and V is TRBV5-6, with D uncertain. V was shortened by 1 base and J by 0 bases, with 17 bases between the two germline ends. The CDR3 loop spans 19 amino acids. From germline, CDR1 is SGHDT and CDR2 YYEEEE. CDR3 residues: CASSLRWVGRRSYNSPLHF. The CDR3 DNA is TGTGCCAGCAGCTTGAGATGGGTGGGCAGACGCTCCTATAATTCACCCCTCCACTTT.

This chain connects TRBV6-5 to TRBJ2-3; no definite D call. V dropped 5 bases and J dropped 5 bases, with 11 bases sitting between them. This CDR3 is 13 amino acids long. CDR1 MNHEY and CDR2 SVGAGI come from the germline V gene. The CDR3 region has the DNA TGTGCCAGCAGTCAGGCCCGCGTAGATACGCAGTATTTT. Translation gives CASSQARVDTQYF.

The chain uses TRBV19 and TRBJ1-2; TRBD1 aligns across 8 bases. This CDR3 is 16 amino acids long. V gave up 7 bases and J gave up 4 bases; unmatched junction bases: 14. Germline CDR1 reads LNHDA; CDR2 reads SQIVND (reference sequence). CDR3 sequence: CASTSIYWTGIYGYTF. CDR3 nucleotides: TGTGCCAGTACCTCAATTTATTGGACAGGGATCTATGGCTACACCTTC.

The gene calls are TRBV9 and TRBJ1-6, with D possibly being TRBD1 (6 bases). The length of the CDR3 is 15 residues. Germline loops: CDR1 SGDLS, CDR2 YYNGEE. Deletions cut 2 bases from V and 11 bases from J, with 17 bases between. Here the CDR3 DNA reads TGTGCCAGCAGCGTGATGAGGGGGGTGGTAGCACCCCTCCACTTT. It yields the protein CASSVMRGVVAPLHF.

The chain has TRBV2 and TRBJ2-5; 7 positions agree with TRBD1. V was clipped by 10 bases and J by 1 base; unmatched bases: 9. CDR3 length: 14 amino acids. Germline V lookup: CDR1 SNHLY, CDR2 FYNNEI. In DNA, the CDR3 is TGTGCCACCCAGAAAGAGGGGGCCCAAGAGACCCAGTACTTC. Translated, it gives CATQKEGAQETQYF.

This clone appeared a single time. The chain joins TRBV6-2 or TRBV6-3 to TRBJ1-1; no reliable D call. The germline gives CDR1 MNHEY, CDR2 SVGEGT. The V gene lost 2 bases and the J gene lost 1 base, with 14 bases spanning the gap. The CDR3 extends over 16 amino acids. CDR3 loop: CASSYQRRKKNTEAFF. The CDR3 nucleotides are TGTGCCAGCAGTTACCAACGACGGAAGAAGAACACTGAAGCTTTCTTT.

The V call is TRBV6-1, the J call TRBJ2-5, with D possibly TRBD2 on 6 matching bases. Trimming pared 2 bases from V and 6 bases from J, leaving 13 bases between. The CDR3 is made up of 14 amino acids. From germline, CDR1 is MNHNS and CDR2 SASEGT. CDR3 bases: TGTGCCAGCAGTGAAACCTGGGGGAGGCAGACCCAGTACTTC. Protein product: CASSETWGRQTQYF.

The chain combines TRBV7-2 with TRBJ1-6, with D maybe TRBD1 (5 bases). V was trimmed by 1 base and J by 8 bases, leaving 18 bases between them. The CDR3 covers 17 residues. Germline V gives CDR1 SGHTA, CDR2 FQGNSA. The CDR3 loop is CASSLVPRRVRHSPLHF. In DNA, the CDR3 is TGTGCCAGCAGCTTAGTCCCGCGCAGGGTCCGTCATTCACCCCTCCACTTT.

V and J are TRBV9 and TRBJ2-5; perhaps TRBD2 as D (6 bases). Trimming cost V 1 base and J 5 bases, with 12 bases left between them. The CDR3 runs to 14 residues. Germline CDR1 is SGDLS and CDR2 is YYNGEE. The CDR3 DNA reads TGTGCCAGCAGCGTATCTGGGACTTTGGAGACCCAGTACTTC. Translation: CASSVSGTLETQYF.

The chain links TRBV7-2 to TRBJ2-3; 7 bases map to TRBD2. The trim removed 0 bases at V and 2 bases at J, leaving 5 bases unmatched. The germline V gene has CDR1 SGHTA and CDR2 FQGNSA. This CDR3 comprises 16 residues. The CDR3 DNA reads as TGTGCCAGCAGCTTAGCGGCGGGAGACCCCACAGATACGCAGTATTTT. Protein: CASSLAAGDPTDTQYF.

This clone showed up just once. The chain recombines TRBV3-1 (or the pseudogene TRBV3-2) with TRBJ1-1, with no clear D. Trimming removed 4 bases at V and 4 bases at J, with 22 bases between. The germline CDR1 and CDR2 sequences are LGHDT and YNNKEL (reference sequence). The length of the CDR3 is 17 residues. The CDR3 coding sequence is TGTGCCAGCAGCCCTCGGGCAACCGCCGGAGGCGGCACTGAAGCTTTCTTT. It specifies CASSPRATAGGGTEAFF.

The chain links TRBV30 to TRBJ1-6, with D possibly matching TRBD1 (5 bases). The CDR3 runs to 12 residues. V lost 4 bases and J 4 bases, leaving 5 bases between the germline ends. In germline, CDR1 is GTSNPN, CDR2 SVGIG (reference sequence). CDR3 in DNA: TGTGCCTGGACAGGGTATAATTCACCCCTCCACTTT. Translated, it gives CAWTGYNSPLHF.

The V and J genes are TRBV28 and TRBJ2-1, with 7 bases matching TRBD1. V lost 7 bases and J lost 8; bases outside the gene matches: 14. The CDR3 loop spans 15 amino acids. CDR1 is MDHEN, CDR2 SYDVKM, per germline. DNA of the CDR3: TGTGCCAGCAACTTTGAAGACAGGGTTATCCATGAGCAGTTCTTC. Protein: CASNFEDRVIHEQFF.